Given below is one TCR beta chain in context. Its specificity is unknown. Measured with immunoSEQ multiplex PCR; TCRdb has only the in-frame clones, and not every one. Altogether over a million clones are present, around 74% being singletons, with the ten largest covering approximately 1.5%. The sample originates from a study of shared clonotypes between healthy human individuals. Study-level findings and limits: In having few donors, the study represented limited genetic and exposure-history diversity. Lower generation probabilities were found for non-shared clonotypes than for those shared by all four donors.

The source of this sequence is a man younger than 35 in good health. The sequenced sample was memory CD4+ T cells sorted from blood. Stated subset: CD45RA-negative fraction.

The CDR3 sequence: CAGNGGANEKLFF. As DNA, the CDR3 is TGTGCCGGGAACGGGGGGGCTAATGAAAAACTGTTTTTT. The genes are TRBV28 and TRBJ1-4; possibly TRBD1 for D (5 bases). Germline V CDR1 and CDR2: MDHEN, SYDVKM. The CDR3 runs 13 residues. V lost 11 bases, J lost 3 bases, and 13 bases lay in between. Using reference TRBV28 and TRBJ1-4 for the parts outside the CDR3, the full variable domain is DVKVTQSSRYLVKRTGEKVFLECVQDMDHENMFWYRQDPGLGLRLIYFSYDVKMKEKGDIPEGYSVSREKKERFSLILESASTNQTSMYLCAGNGGANEKLFFGSGTQLSVL.